This T cell receptor beta chain was obtained from a study of blood T cell repertoires in COVID-19. Overall study context: Both acute and convalescent COVID-19 samples were obtained from the United States, Italy and Spain. PBMCs, B-cell-depleted T cells, or T cells were the source of the cDNA or gDNA that made up the material.

This CDR3 is 14 amino acids long. Losses at the gene ends were 4 bases for V and 10 bases for J; bases not matched to a gene: 10. Germline V lookup: CDR1 SGHDT, CDR2 YYEEEE. The method was immunoSEQ multiplex PCR; TCRdb's version includes in-frame clones alone and lacks a portion of them. The table lists under 300,000 clones, about nine tenths of them singletons. The genes are TRBV5-6 and TRBJ2-3, with TRBD2 matching over 9 bases. The specimen was PBMCs or T cells enriched from blood (not recorded which). This sequence originates from a woman in her 40s who had recovered from COVID-19. The CDR3 is CASSDSGGLGAQYF. Here the CDR3 DNA reads TGTGCCAGCAGCGATAGCGGGGGTTTGGGTGCGCAGTATTTT.